The source of this TCR beta chain is a study of shared clonotypes between healthy human individuals. The CDR3 length is 15 residues. Germline V gene sequence: CDR1 SGHRS, CDR2 YFSETQ. V lost 2 bases and J lost 3, with 12 bases in between. The donor population consisted of healthy HIV-negative adults with no recent acute infections or vaccinations. The method was immunoSEQ multiplex PCR; TCRdb's version includes in-frame clones alone and lacks a portion of them. The sample contains 1.6 million or so clones, roughly 95% of which appear only once. This TCR derives from a man aged 30 to 45 in good health. The sample taken for sequencing was naive CD4+ T cells sorted from blood. As for subset: CD45RA+ positively selected. J is TRBJ1-5 and V is TRBV5-1; D uncertain. The CDR3 reads CASSLNDGYNQPQHF. CDR3 DNA: TGCGCCAGCAGCTTAAACGACGGTTACAATCAGCCCCAGCATTTT.